This TCR beta chain appears in the sequencing data of a study of blood T cells in healthy people across ages. Each donor supplied roughly 10 milliliters of peripheral blood. From germline, CDR1 is SEHNR and CDR2 FQNEAQ (reference sequence). This CDR3 spans 15 amino acids. V lost 5 bases to trimming and J lost 3 bases, with 13 bases between them. With a J-beta primer mix and a sample-barcoded 5' primer, a second PCR ran roughly 6 to 11 cycles. MiXCR was run by TCRdb on the 5' RACE reads, yielding one entry per CDR3 protein. The sample holds around 520,000 distinct CDR3 sequences, roughly a quarter seen once. These data also formed part of another study, on T cells of mothers and their children.

The specimen was blood. This sequence joins TRBV7-9 and TRBJ1-4; D is ambiguous. The receptor was isolated from a boy aged 2-15 years in good health. In DNA form, the CDR3 reads TGTGCCAGCAGCCCCCGTTCACATCCTAATGAAAAACTGTTTTTT. This gives the protein CASSPRSHPNEKLFF.